One T cell receptor beta chain is described in this entry. Its antigen is not yet known. Qualities for individual bases were not recorded, and no much larger clone is one base off. PBMCs were isolated by density centrifugation and stained for CD3, CD4 and CD8, after which CD4+ and CD8+ T cells were sorted on a FACSAria. Scalp biopsies and blood samples were provided by unaffected controls. The sample originates from a study of CD8+ T cells in alopecia areata (dated by TCRdb to between 2017 and 2018). For the wider study: High-throughput TCRbeta sequencing was used to examine T cell clonal expansion in alopecia areata in both the C3H/HeJ mouse model and human patients. immunoSEQ multiplex PCR using 35 Vbeta forward primers and 13 Jbeta reverse primers was used to amplify TCRbeta CDR3 regions. The RNA source kit depended on sample type: the PAXgene miRNA kit for fixed scalp, the miRNeasy kit for PBMCs, and the RNeasy kit for mouse skin. On the human side, TCRbeta sequencing was run on scalp tissue and on sorted CD4+ and CD8+ peripheral blood T cells from healthy controls and from alopecia areata patients with either patchy or totalis/universalis disease. Clonality in the scalp was compared among normal scalp (n=4), patchy alopecia areata scalp (n=8), and alopecia totalis/universalis scalp (n=8).

Findings and caveats that apply to the study as a whole: Scalp TCR repertoire analysis is complicated because resident alphabeta T cells in normal human skin are also sequenced, whereas mouse skin is dominated by gammadelta T cells. Shared TCR sequences between patients were less evident than in mice, which may be partly attributable to HLA diversity in the patient population. Lesional scalp, especially in alopecia totalis/universalis, showed higher clonality and more expanded CD8+ clones than normal scalp, suggesting antigenic drive.

Libraries came from the immunoSEQ multiplex PCR assay. To provide template for TCR sequencing, every sample had RNA extracted and reverse transcribed into cDNA. SuperScript III was used to make first-strand cDNA, primed with a 2:1 mix of oligo-dT and random hexamers. A synthetic immune receptor repertoire was used to assess amplification bias, and residual bias was removed computationally. The authors' analysis ran thus. After raw reads were preprocessed to remove errors, the CDR3 was defined following IMGT conventions as running from the conserved cysteine to phenylalanine. Clonality was computed as 1 minus the Shannon entropy, with the entropy normalized by log2 of the number of productive unique TCRs. CD4 or CD8 identity of scalp clones was inferred by cross-referencing scalp TCRbeta sequences with sorted blood CD4 and CD8 repertoires. This is the immuneACCESS table as TCRdb keeps it, with only in-frame sequences that have V and J called. A part of the clones is gone; compared with another copy, unresolved V genes explain less than half, and the rest is unexplained. The V and J calls and the clone size are those of that table, but D and trimming were determined from the DNA. Within this sample are around 100,000 clones, with 55% of them counted one time only. The ten largest make up 8.8% of the sample.

The germline V gene provides CDR1 SQVTM and CDR2 ANQGSEA. V is cut back by 6 bases and J by 4 bases, with 8 bases in the junction unmatched. The cysteine opens and the phenylalanine closes a CDR3 of 13 amino acids. Only CDR3 DNA is held: 39 bases, read in frame from base 1. Recombination connected TRBV29-1 to TRBJ2-5; 7 central nucleotides agree with TRBD1. The sequence was collected from a human donor in good health. Source material: CD4+ T cells sorted from blood. The CDR3 protein is CSVAPTGRETQYF. The DNA sequence reads TGCAGCGTCGCCCCGACAGGGAGAGAGACCCAGTACTTC.